This note documents a single T cell receptor (beta chain) sequence. Assay: immunoSEQ multiplex PCR; the TCRdb copy retains only in-frame clones and omits some. Among 80,000 or so clones listed, over 60% were seen once. This sample is drawn from a study of T cell responses to AZD1222 COVID-19 vaccine. Germline V gene sequence: CDR1 MNHEY, CDR2 SVGAGI. With V trimmed by 4 bases and J by 6 bases, 1 base remained unmatched. The CDR3 runs 12 residues. This receptor was obtained from an adult who received the MenACWY meningococcal vaccine as a control. The starting material was peripheral blood, obtained 28 days after the second dose of the MenACWY control vaccine. The rearrangement links TRBV6-5 to TRBJ1-2; the match to TRBD1 covers 8 bases. The CDR3 region is CASSSGGDGYTF. CDR3 nucleotides: TGTGCCAGCAGTTCAGGGGGCGATGGCTACACCTTC.